This record covers a single T cell receptor beta chain. Its matching antigen is unknown. The source of the sample is a study of T cells after posttransplantation cyclophosphamide. The assay was immunoSEQ multiplex PCR, and TCRdb's table has in-frame clones only and misses some. The sample holds 10,000 to 13,000 clones, approximately 96% seen once. Cells defined as naive were viable CD3+CD4+ or CD3+CD8+ and CCR7+CD45RA+CD45RO-CD95-CD27+CD28+. Whole-study results and caveats: After PTCy, TRB diversity resembled that of CNI/methotrexate controls. Donor-recipient repertoire similarity was low at 1-2 months, rising over year one. TRB overlap between skin or GI tissue T cells and blood was limited.

V was cut by 3 bases and J by 1 base, with 15 bases left in between. The germline gives CDR1 MDHEN, CDR2 SYDVKM. The length of the CDR3 is 17 residues. Source material: naive CD8+ T cells sorted from PBMCs. The chain couples TRBV28 to TRBJ2-2, with D possibly being TRBD2 (5 bases). The clonotype was recovered from a man aged 25 to 40 in good health and a related stem cell transplant donor. CDR3 nucleotide sequence: TGTGCCAGCAGTTTCCCACCCCTGGAGGAGAACACCGGGGAGCTGTTTTTT. Translating gives CASSFPPLEENTGELFF. Supplemented by reference TRBV28 and TRBJ2-2, the full variable domain reads DVKVTQSSRYLVKRTGEKVFLECVQDMDHENMFWYRQDPGLGLRLIYFSYDVKMKEKGDIPEGYSVSREKKERFSLILESASTNQTSMYLCASSFPPLEENTGELFFGEGSRLTVL.